Sequencing of this TCR beta chain was carried out in a study of T cells in Graves' hyperthyroidism and ophthalmopathy (dated by TCRdb to between 2018 and 2021). At the level of the whole study: Peripheral blood was sampled at the time of initial diagnosis, prior to any treatment. A discovery cohort of about a hundred patients, approximately 44 with Graves' ophthalmopathy and 55 to 65 with stable Graves' hyperthyroidism, was used to find distinguishing TCR V-J signatures. Whether ophthalmopathy could be predicted prospectively was tested in an independent validation cohort made up of approximately 19 hyperthyroidism patients plus 17 patients who later progressed to ophthalmopathy. The approximately 90 discovery patients were divided at random into training and test sets in a 7:3 ratio. In addition, the study compared T-cell repertoires in thyroid tissue and in blood from 6 or 7 Graves' hyperthyroidism patients. Once sampling was done, hyperthyroidism patients were given methimazole at a starting dose of 30 mg daily, whereas ophthalmopathy patients were given high-dose intravenous methylprednisolone. TCR Vbeta CDR3 sequencing of 120 to 150 peripheral blood samples (approximately 44 ophthalmopathy, roughly 72 hyperthyroidism and some 17 progressor patients) is reported in the paper.

Hyperthyroidism patients were aged 18 to 65 years and newly diagnosed, with disease duration of less than 2 months. Patients with uncontrolled infections, other autoimmune diseases, pregnancy or lactation were excluded. Diagnoses were established on the basis of clinical symptoms, serum thyroxine and TRAb, thyroid ultrasound, and orbital computed tomography. For progressor patients, blood was drawn at the first diagnosis of hyperthyroidism, before any ophthalmopathy symptoms had appeared. Ficoll-Paque density gradient centrifugation was used to isolate PBMCs from under 11 ml of fresh peripheral blood. Patients classed as progressors first received a Graves' hyperthyroidism diagnosis and then went on to develop ophthalmopathy during follow-up. Total RNA was extracted using Trizol reagent, and RNA quality was assessed on an Agilent 2100 Bioanalyzer. The table lists this clonotype with many counts. This receptor's antigen is unknown. There are no base qualities to consult, and no much larger clone falls within one base.

The TCR beta CDR3 regions were amplified from the RNA transcripts. A first-round RT-PCR of the TCR CDR3 used the HTBI primer set with the Qiagen OneStep RT-PCR kit. The libraries were constructed in a second round of multiplex PCR and then size-selected and purified. Sequencing of the libraries was done on an Illumina HiSeq2000 using paired-end 100 bp reads. The published analysis was carried out like this. SOAPnuke was used to process the raw data, throwing out any read that contained adapters or uncalled bases, had a mean Phred below 15, or lacked an exact constant-primer or identifier match. COPE v1.2.5 was used to merge high-quality paired reads, and clonotypes were defined as unique nucleotide sequences. MiTCR v1.1 was used to align the clonotypes against IMGT TRBV, TRBD and TRBJ reference segments. The analysis was restricted to V-J combinations with a frequency above 0.0001, which together covered 99% to 99.2% of the repertoires. A TCS score was defined as the ratio between F50 (clonal expansion) and ExV (chaos), using BLOSUM62-based TCRdist between CDR3 peptides within each V-J. Welch's t-statistics and random forest reduced around 510 V-J features to about 12, which were used in a naive Bayes classifier (R e1071). The public reads were reprocessed in TCRdb via fastp at Q25 and MiXCR, keeping in-frame beta chains. A single entry per CDR3 protein holds the most common genes and DNA from its merged rows. The V and J calls and clone size come from TCRdb's table, not from the authors' own analysis. Here the sample has a few hundred thousand distinct CDR3 sequences; about 13% occur a single time. Roughly 20% of the sample comes from the top ten.

Broad study findings and their caveats: No statistical method was used to fix the sample size in advance, and group allocation was not hidden from the investigators. Blood samples also contained most of the expanded thyroid clonotypes (frequency above 0.001), which suggests that blood repertoires may reflect thyroid immune responses. Ophthalmopathy was separated from stable hyperthyroidism by a 13 V-J signature model, with around 90% sensitivity and approximately 84% specificity obtained in cross-validation and 80%/75% obtained in testing. During validation, the model predicted progression to ophthalmopathy a median of around 7 months ahead of onset, with around 71% sensitivity and 72% to 80% specificity.

The material sequenced was blood. This TCR was sampled from a man aged 25 to 45 with Graves' hyperthyroidism that later progressed to Graves' ophthalmopathy.

This receptor has the CDR3 CAWSGTGGTEQFF. DNA sequence: TGTGCCTGGAGTGGGACAGGGGGCACTGAGCAGTTCTTC. Here the chain combines TRBV30 and TRBJ2-1, and TRBD1 matches 11 of the central bases. V ends up 1 base short and J 9 bases short, with an unmatched junction base count of 2. Taken from the germline V gene (reference sequence), the CDR1 and CDR2 loops are GTSNPN and SVGIG. The CDR3 spans 13 residues, from the cysteine through the phenylalanine. Only the CDR3 DNA is retained, 39 bases long and in frame from the first base.